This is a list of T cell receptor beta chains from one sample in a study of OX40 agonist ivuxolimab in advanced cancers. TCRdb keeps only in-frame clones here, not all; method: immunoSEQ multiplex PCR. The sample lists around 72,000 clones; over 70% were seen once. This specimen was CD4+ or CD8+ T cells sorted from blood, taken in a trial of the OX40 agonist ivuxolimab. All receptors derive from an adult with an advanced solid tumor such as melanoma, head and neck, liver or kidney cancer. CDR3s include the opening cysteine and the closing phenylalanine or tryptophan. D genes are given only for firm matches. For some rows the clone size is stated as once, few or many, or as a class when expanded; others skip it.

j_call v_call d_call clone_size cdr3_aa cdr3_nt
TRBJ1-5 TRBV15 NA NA CATSRPGARGQPQHF TGTGCCACCAGCAGGCCCGGGGCGCGAGGTCAGCCCCAGCATTTT
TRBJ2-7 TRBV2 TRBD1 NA CASRYTGGEQYF TGTGCCAGCAGGTACACAGGGGGCGAGCAGTACTTC
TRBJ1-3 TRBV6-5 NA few CASSLLSSGNTIYF TGTGCCAGCAGCTTACTCAGCTCTGGAAACACCATATATTTT
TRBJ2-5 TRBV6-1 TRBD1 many CASSANFGTGAGSETQYF TGTGCCAGCAGTGCAAATTTTGGGACAGGCGCTGGGAGTGAGACCCAGTACTTC
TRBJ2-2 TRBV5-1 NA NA CASGATGLANTGELFF TGCGCCAGCGGCGCAACGGGTTTAGCGAACACCGGGGAGCTGTTTTTT
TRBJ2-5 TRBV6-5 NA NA CASSPTGPKKETQYF TGTGCCAGCAGCCCCACGGGACCTAAAAAAGAGACCCAGTACTTC
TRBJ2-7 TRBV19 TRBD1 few CASSIQGQGYYEQYF TGTGCCAGTAGTATCCAGGGACAGGGTTACTACGAGCAGTACTTC
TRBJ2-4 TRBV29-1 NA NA CSVEGLGENIQYF TGCAGCGTTGAAGGTCTGGGGGAAAACATTCAGTACTTC
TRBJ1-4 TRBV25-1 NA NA CASSEWGRDEKLFF TGTGCCAGCAGTGAATGGGGACGGGATGAAAAACTGTTTTTT
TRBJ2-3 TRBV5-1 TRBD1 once CASSLFRDRGPGDTQYF TGCGCCAGCAGCTTGTTTAGGGACAGGGGGCCTGGAGATACGCAGTATTTT
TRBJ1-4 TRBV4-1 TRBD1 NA CASSLRDSLYATNEKLFF TGCGCCAGCAGCCTAAGGGACAGCCTATATGCAACTAATGAAAAACTGTTTTTT
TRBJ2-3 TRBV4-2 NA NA CASSQDHGATLGDTQYF TGTGCCAGCAGCCAAGATCACGGGGCTACCTTGGGAGATACGCAGTATTTT
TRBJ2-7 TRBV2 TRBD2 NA CASSEATSGSYEQYF TGTGCCAGCAGTGAAGCGACTAGCGGGAGCTACGAGCAGTACTTC
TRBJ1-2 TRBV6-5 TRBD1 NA CASRFTGDYGYTF TGTGCCAGCAGGTTTACAGGGGACTATGGCTACACCTTC
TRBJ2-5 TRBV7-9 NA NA CASSPRQAIQETQYF TGTGCCAGCAGCCCCCGACAGGCGATCCAAGAGACCCAGTACTTC
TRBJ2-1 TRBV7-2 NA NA CASSLRLTRLTGSYNEQFF TGTGCCAGCAGCTTGAGACTAACGCGGCTTACAGGCTCCTACAATGAGCAGTTCTTC
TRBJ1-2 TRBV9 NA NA CASSVLASNYGYTF TGTGCCAGCAGCGTACTAGCAAGTAACTATGGCTACACCTTC
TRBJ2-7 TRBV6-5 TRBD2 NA CASSKRGESYEQYF TGTGCCAGCTCCAAACGGGGGGAGTCCTACGAGCAGTACTTC
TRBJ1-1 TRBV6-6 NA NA CASSYPQNTEAFF TGTGCCAGCAGTTATCCCCAGAACACTGAAGCTTTCTTT
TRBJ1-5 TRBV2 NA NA CASRLDFSNQPQHF TGTGCCAGCAGGCTGGACTTCAGCAATCAGCCCCAGCATTTT
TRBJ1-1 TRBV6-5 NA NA CASSLLGHGDTEAFF TGTGCCAGCAGTTTATTAGGGCATGGAGACACTGAAGCTTTCTTT
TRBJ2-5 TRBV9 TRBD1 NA CASSVAAAGGLETQYF TGTGCCAGCAGCGTAGCGGCAGCAGGGGGATTGGAGACCCAGTACTTC
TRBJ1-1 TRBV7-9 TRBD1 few CASDDRDRTEAFF TGTGCCAGCGACGACAGGGATCGCACTGAAGCTTTCTTT
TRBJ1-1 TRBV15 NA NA CATSREGRNEAFF TGTGCCACCAGCAGAGAAGGACGGAATGAAGCTTTCTTT
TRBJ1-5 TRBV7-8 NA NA CASSSSRVSKINQPQHF TGTGCCAGCAGCTCCAGTCGAGTCTCAAAAATCAATCAGCCCCAGCATTTT
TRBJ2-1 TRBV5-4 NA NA CASSSRDGDNEQFF TGTGCCAGCAGCTCCCGGGACGGAGACAATGAGCAGTTCTTC
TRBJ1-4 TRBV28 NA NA CASNVNEKLFF TGTGCCAGCAACGTGAATGAAAAACTGTTTTTT
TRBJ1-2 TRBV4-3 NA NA CASSQDPPLGGSYGYTF TGCGCCAGCAGCCAAGATCCCCCGCTCGGGGGGAGCTATGGCTACACCTTC
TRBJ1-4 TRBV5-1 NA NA CASSLGQGREKLFF TGCGCCAGCAGCTTGGGGCAGGGACGGGAAAAACTGTTTTTT
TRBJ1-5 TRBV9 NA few CASSVPGQPQHF TGTGCCAGCAGCGTCCCTGGGCAGCCCCAGCATTTT
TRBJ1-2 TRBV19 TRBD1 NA CASSKQGNYGYTF TGTGCCAGTAGTAAACAGGGGAACTATGGCTACACCTTC
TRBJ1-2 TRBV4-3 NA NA CASSQADVGGGYTF TGCGCCAGCAGCCAAGCGGACGTCGGGGGTGGCTACACCTTC
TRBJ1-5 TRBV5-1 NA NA CASSFGESNQPQHF TGCGCCAGCAGCTTCGGGGAGAGCAATCAGCCCCAGCATTTT
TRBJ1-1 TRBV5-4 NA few CASSFLNTEAFF TGTGCCAGCAGCTTCCTGAACACTGAAGCTTTCTTT
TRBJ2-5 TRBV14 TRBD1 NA CASSPITGAQETQYF TGTGCCAGCAGCCCTATTACAGGGGCCCAAGAGACCCAGTACTTC
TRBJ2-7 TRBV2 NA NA CASSDPRAGPYEQYF TGTGCCAGCAGTGACCCCAGGGCCGGGCCCTACGAGCAGTACTTC
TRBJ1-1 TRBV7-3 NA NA CASSLIGSTEAFF TGTGCCAGCAGCTTAATCGGCAGTACTGAAGCTTTCTTT
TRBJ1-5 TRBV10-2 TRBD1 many CASSDPTGPQGPQHF TGCGCCAGCAGTGATCCGACAGGGCCTCAAGGGCCCCAGCATTTT
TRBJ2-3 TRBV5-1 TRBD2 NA CASSYGLAGRDTQYF TGCGCCAGCAGTTACGGACTAGCGGGCAGAGATACGCAGTATTTT
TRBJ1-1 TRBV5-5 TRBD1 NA CASSGQVMSNTEAFF TGTGCCAGCAGCGGACAGGTGATGTCGAACACTGAAGCTTTCTTT
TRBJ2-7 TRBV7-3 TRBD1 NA CASSPGQGDYEQYF TGTGCCAGCAGCCCCGGACAGGGAGATTACGAGCAGTACTTC
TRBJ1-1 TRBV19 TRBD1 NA CASSAQGRMNTEAFF TGTGCCAGTAGTGCACAGGGGAGAATGAACACTGAAGCTTTCTTT
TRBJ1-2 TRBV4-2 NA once CASSQDGGQNYGYTF TGTGCCAGCAGCCAAGATGGAGGACAGAACTATGGCTACACCTTC
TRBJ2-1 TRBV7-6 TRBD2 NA CASSSPVSGRGEQFF TGTGCCAGCAGCTCCCCCGTTAGCGGGAGGGGTGAGCAGTTCTTC
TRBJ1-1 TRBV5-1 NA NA CASSLASEYTEAFF TGCGCCAGCAGCTTGGCCTCGGAGTACACTGAAGCTTTCTTT
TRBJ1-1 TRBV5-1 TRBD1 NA CASSLASRGRMNTEAFF TGCGCCAGCAGCTTGGCCTCTAGGGGGCGGATGAACACTGAAGCTTTCTTT
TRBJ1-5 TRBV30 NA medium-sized CAWSPRGRNNQPQHF TGTGCCTGGAGTCCCCGCGGGCGTAACAATCAGCCCCAGCATTTT
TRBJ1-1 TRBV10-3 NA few CAISDGGLLNEAFF TGTGCCATCAGTGATGGGGGATTGCTTAATGAAGCTTTCTTT
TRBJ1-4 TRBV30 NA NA CAWSGRYNEKLFF TGTGCCTGGAGTGGCAGGTATAATGAAAAACTGTTTTTT
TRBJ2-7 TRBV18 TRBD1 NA CASSPPGQGGHEQYF TGTGCCAGCTCACCTCCGGGACAGGGAGGCCACGAGCAGTACTTC
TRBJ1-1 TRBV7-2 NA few CASSATGSDTEAFF TGTGCCAGCAGCGCCACAGGCTCCGACACTGAAGCTTTCTTT
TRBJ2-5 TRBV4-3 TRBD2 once CASSQGGLQETQYF TGCGCCAGCAGCCAGGGGGGACTACAAGAGACCCAGTACTTC
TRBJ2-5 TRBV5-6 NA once CASSSVRKAGETQYF TGTGCCAGCAGCTCTGTGAGAAAGGCAGGGGAGACCCAGTACTTC
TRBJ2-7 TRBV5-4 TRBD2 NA CASSLAGGRVNEQYF TGTGCCAGCAGCTTGGCTGGCGGGAGAGTCAACGAGCAGTACTTC
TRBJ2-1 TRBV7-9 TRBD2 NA CASSRRLAGGNYEQFF TGTGCCAGCAGCCGTAGACTAGCGGGAGGTAACTATGAGCAGTTCTTC
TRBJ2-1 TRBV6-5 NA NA CASSSRTGYNEQFF TGTGCCAGCAGTTCCCGGACGGGGTACAATGAGCAGTTCTTC
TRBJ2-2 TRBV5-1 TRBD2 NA CASRLAGRSGELFF TGCGCCAGCAGACTAGCGGGAAGGAGCGGGGAGCTGTTTTTT
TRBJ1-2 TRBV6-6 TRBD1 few CASSPGQGRYTF TGTGCCAGCAGTCCGGGACAGGGGCGCTACACCTTC
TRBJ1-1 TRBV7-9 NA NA CASTPVGANTEAFF TGTGCCAGCACCCCGGTGGGGGCGAACACTGAAGCTTTCTTT